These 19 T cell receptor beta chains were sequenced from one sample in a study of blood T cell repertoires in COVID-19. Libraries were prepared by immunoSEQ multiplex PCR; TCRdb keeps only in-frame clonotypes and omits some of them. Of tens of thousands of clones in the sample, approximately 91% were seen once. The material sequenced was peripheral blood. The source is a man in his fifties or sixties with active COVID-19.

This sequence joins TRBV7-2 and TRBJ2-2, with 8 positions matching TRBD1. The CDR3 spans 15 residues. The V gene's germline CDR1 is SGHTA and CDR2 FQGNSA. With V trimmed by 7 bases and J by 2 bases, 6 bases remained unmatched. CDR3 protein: CASTADRENTGELFF. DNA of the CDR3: TGTGCCAGCACCGCGGACAGGGAAAACACCGGGGAGCTGTTTTTT.

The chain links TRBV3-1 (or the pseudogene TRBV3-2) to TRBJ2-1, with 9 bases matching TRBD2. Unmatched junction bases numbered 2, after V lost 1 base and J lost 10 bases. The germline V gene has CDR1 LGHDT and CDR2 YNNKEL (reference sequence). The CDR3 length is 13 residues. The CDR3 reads CASSQVTSGEQFF. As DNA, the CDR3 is TGTGCCAGCAGCCAAGTGACTAGCGGCGAGCAGTTCTTC.

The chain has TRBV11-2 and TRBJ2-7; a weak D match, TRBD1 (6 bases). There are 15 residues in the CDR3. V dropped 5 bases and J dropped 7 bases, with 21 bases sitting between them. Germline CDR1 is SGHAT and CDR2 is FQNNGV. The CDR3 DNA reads TGTGCCAGCAGCCCCCTGGCAGGGGCACTGGGGGAGCAGTACTTC. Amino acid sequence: CASSPLAGALGEQYF.

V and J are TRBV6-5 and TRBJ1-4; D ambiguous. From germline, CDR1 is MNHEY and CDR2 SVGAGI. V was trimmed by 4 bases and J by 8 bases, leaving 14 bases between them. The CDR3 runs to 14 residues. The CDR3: CASSSLSFGEKLFF. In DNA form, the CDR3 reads TGTGCCAGCAGTTCCTTGTCGTTCGGGGAAAAACTGTTTTTT.

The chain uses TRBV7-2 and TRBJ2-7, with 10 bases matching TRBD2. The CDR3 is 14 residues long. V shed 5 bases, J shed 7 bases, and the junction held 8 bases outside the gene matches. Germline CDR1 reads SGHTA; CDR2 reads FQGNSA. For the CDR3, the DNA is TGTGCCAGCAGCACTGAGCGGGGGGGCCGGGAGCAGTACTTC. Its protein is CASSTERGGREQYF.

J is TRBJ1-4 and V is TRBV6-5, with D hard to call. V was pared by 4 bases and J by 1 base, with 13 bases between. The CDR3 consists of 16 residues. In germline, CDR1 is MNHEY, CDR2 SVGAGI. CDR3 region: CASSSSRGLTNEKLFF. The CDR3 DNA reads TGTGCCAGCAGTTCCTCCAGAGGATTAACTAATGAAAAACTGTTTTTT.

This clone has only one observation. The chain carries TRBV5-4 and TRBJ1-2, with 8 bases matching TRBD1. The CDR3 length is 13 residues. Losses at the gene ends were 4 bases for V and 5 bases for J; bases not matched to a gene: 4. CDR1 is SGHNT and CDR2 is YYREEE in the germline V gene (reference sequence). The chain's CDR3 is CASSRTGNYGYTF. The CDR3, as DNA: TGTGCCAGCAGCCGGACAGGGAATTATGGCTACACCTTC.

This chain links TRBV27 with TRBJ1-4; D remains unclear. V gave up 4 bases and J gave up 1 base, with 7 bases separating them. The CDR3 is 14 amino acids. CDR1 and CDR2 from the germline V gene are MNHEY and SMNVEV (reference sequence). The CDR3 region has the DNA TGTGCCAGCAGTTCCGGGAGAACTAATGAAAAACTGTTTTTT. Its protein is CASSSGRTNEKLFF.

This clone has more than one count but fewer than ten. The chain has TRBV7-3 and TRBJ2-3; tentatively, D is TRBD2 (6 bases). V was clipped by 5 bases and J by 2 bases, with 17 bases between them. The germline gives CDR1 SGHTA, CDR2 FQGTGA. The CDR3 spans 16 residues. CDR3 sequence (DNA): TGTGCCAGCAGCCCCGCGGAGGGGCGAGCCACAGATACGCAGTATTTT. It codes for CASSPAEGRATDTQYF.

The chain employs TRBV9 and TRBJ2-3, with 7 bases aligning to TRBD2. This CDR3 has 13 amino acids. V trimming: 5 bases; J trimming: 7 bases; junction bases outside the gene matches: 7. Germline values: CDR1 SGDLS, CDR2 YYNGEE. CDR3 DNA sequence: TGTGCCAGCAGTACTAGACTAGCAAATACGCAGTATTTT. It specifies CASSTRLANTQYF.

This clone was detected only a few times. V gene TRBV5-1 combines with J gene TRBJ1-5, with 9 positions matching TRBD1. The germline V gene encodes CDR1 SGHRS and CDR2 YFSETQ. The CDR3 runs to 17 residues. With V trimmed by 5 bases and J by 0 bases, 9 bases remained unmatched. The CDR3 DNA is TGCGCCAGCAGTTTAGACCGACAGGGGGGTAGCAATCAGCCCCAGCATTTT. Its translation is CASSLDRQGGSNQPQHF.

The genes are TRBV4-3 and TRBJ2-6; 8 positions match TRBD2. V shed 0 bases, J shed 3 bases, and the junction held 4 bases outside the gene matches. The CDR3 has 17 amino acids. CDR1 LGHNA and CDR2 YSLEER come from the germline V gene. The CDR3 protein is CASSQERGAYGANVLTF. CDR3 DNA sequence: TGCGCCAGCAGCCAAGAGCGGGGGGCGTATGGGGCCAACGTCCTGACTTTC.

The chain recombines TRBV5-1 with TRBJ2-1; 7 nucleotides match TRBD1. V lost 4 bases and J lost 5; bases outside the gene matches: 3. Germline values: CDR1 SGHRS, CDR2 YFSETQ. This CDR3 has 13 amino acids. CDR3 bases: TGCGCCAGCAGCGTGGGACAGAACAATGAGCAGTTCTTC. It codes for CASSVGQNNEQFF.

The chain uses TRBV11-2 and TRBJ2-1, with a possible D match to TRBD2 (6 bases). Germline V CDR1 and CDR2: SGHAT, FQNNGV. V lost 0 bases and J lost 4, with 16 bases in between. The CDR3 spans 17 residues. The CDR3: CASSLDVWRGRYNEQFF. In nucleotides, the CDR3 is TGTGCCAGCAGCTTAGATGTGTGGCGGGGTAGGTACAATGAGCAGTTCTTC.

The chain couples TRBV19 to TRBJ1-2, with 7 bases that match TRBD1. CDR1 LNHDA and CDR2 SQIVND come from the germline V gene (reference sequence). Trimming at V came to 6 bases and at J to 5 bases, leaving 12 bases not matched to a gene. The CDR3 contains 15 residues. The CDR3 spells CASSITVQGLYGYTF. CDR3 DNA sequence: TGTGCCAGTAGCATAACCGTACAGGGGCTATATGGCTACACCTTC.

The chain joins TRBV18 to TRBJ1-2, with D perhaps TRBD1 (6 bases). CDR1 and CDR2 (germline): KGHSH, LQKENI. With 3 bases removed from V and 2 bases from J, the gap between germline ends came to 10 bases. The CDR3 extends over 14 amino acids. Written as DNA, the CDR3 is TGTGCCAGCTCACCTGTGGGACAAAACTATGGCTACACCTTC. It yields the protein CASSPVGQNYGYTF.

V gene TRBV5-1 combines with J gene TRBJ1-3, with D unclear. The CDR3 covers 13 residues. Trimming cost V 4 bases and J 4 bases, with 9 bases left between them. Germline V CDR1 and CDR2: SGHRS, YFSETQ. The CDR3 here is CASSRSGGNTIYF. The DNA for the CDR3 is TGCGCCAGCAGCAGGTCCGGGGGAAACACCATATATTTT.

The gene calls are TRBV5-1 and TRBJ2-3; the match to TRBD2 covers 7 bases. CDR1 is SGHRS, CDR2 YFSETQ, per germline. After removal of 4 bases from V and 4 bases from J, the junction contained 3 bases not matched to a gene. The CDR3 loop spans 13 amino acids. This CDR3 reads CASSPLAADTQYF. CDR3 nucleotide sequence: TGCGCCAGCAGCCCGCTAGCGGCAGATACGCAGTATTTT.

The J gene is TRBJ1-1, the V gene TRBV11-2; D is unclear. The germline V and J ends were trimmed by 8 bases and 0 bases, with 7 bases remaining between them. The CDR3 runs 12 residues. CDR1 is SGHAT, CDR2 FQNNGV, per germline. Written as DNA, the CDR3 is TGTGCCAGCGGCTCCTTGAACACTGAAGCTTTCTTT. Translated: CASGSLNTEAFF. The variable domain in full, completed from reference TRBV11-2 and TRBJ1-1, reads EAGVAQSPRYKIIEKRQSVAFWCNPISGHATLYWYQQILGQGPKLLIQFQNNGVVDDSQLPKDRFSAERLKGVDSTLKIQPAKLEDSAVYLCASGSLNTEAFFGQGTRLTVV.